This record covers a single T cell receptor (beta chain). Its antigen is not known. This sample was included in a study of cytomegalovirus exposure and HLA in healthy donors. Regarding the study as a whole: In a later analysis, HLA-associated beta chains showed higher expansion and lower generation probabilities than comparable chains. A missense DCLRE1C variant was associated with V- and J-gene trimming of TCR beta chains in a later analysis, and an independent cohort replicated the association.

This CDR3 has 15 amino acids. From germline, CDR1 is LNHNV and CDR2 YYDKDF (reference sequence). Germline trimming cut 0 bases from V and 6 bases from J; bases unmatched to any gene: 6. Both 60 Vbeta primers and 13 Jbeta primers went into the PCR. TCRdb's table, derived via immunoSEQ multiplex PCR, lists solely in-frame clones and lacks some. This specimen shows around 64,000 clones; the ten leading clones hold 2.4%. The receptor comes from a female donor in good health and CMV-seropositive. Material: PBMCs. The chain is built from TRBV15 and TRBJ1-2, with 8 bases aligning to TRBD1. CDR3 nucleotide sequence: TGTGCCACCAGCAGAGAGGACAGGGCAGGAGATGGCTACACCTTC. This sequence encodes CATSREDRAGDGYTF.